This T cell receptor beta chain emerged from a study of immune characterization of retroperitoneal liposarcoma (dated by TCRdb to about 2019). The CDR3 contains 15 residues, cysteine and phenylalanine counted. The entry retains the CDR3 DNA only, 45 bases that are in frame from base 1. For CDR1 and CDR2, the germline V gene (reference sequence) lists MNHEY and SMNVEV. The sample holds a few counts of this clonotype. It lacks a known antigen. No base quality values were provided; no much bigger clone lies one nucleotide off. The library was made by PCR. The instrument was a NextSeq 500. The public reads were run again by TCRdb, first through fastp at Q25 and then through MiXCR, and only productive beta chains were kept. A single entry per CDR3 protein holds the most common genes and DNA from its merged rows. This sample holds thousands of distinct CDR3 sequences; over 40% were observed only once. The ten largest clones capture under 15% of the sample.

Sequenced material: tumor tissue. The source is a male donor with retroperitoneal liposarcoma. This receptor chain uses TRBV27 and TRBJ2-5, with TRBD2 tentatively as D gene (6 bases match). The DNA end is a closer match to TRBJ2-7, so the J assignment may be wrong. In nucleotides, the sequence is TGTGCCAGCAGTTTAATCTCGGGACTTTCCTACGAGCAGTACTTC. Translated, it gives CASSLISGLSYEQYF.